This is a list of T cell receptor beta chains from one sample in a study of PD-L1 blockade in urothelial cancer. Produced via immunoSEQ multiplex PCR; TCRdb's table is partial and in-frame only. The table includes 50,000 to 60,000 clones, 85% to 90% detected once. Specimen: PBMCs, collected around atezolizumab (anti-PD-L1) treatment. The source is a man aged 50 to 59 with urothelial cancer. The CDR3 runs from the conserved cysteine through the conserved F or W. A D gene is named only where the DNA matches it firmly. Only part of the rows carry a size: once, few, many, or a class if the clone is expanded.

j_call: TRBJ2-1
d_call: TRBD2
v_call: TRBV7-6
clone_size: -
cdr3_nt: TGTGCCAGCAGCTTAGTGGGGACTAGCCCAGGGGAGCAGTTCTTC
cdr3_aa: CASSLVGTSPGEQFF

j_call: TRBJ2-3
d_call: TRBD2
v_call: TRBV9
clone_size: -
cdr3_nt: TGTGCCAGCAGCGGGACTAGCGGGATGGGAGATACGCAGTATTTT
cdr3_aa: CASSGTSGMGDTQYF

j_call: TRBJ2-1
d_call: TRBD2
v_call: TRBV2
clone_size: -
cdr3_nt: TGTGCCAGCAGTGTAGAGACTAGCGGGGGGAATGAGCAGTTCTTC
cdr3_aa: CASSVETSGGNEQFF

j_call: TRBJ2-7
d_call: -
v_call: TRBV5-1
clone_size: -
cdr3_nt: TGCGCCAGCAGCCCGGAGGGGGGGTCTGCGTACGAGCAGTACTTC
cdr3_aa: CASSPEGGSAYEQYF

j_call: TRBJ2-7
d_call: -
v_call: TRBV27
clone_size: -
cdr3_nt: TGTGCCAGCAGTTTAGTTGGGGGGGCGTCCTACGAGCAGTACTTC
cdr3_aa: CASSLVGGASYEQYF

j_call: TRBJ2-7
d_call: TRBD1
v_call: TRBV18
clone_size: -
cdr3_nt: TGTGCCAGCTCACTGACAGGGTCCTCCTACGAGCAGTACTTC
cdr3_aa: CASSLTGSSYEQYF

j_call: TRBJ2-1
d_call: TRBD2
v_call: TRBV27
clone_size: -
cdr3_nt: TGTGCCAGCAGTGATAGACCCGGCGGGAGAGGGCAGTTCTTC
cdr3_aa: CASSDRPGGRGQFF

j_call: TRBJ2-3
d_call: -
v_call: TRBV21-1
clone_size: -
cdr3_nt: TGTGCCAGGGGACAGGGGAAGTATTTT
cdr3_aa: CARGQGKYF

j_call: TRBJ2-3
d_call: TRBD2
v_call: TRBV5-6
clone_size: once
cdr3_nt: TGTGCCAGCAGTCTAGGAAGTAGCGGGAGCGTTGATACGCAGTATTTT
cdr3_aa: CASSLGSSGSVDTQYF

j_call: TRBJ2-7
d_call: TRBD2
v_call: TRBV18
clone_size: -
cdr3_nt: TGTGCCAGCCCCCCCACCAATTTAGCGGGATCTCCCCTCGAGCAGTACTTC
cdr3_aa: CASPPTNLAGSPLEQYF

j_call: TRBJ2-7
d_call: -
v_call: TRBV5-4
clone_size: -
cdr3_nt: TGTGCCAGCAGCGAACCCGGACTCCCGGGGGAGCAGTACTTC
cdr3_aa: CASSEPGLPGEQYF

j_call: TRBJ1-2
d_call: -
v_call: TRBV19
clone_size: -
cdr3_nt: TGTGCCAGTAGTATTGCGGCCAGTTCGATTAACTATGGCTACACCTTC
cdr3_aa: CASSIAASSINYGYTF

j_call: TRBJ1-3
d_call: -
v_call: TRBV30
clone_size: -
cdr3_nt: TGTGCCTGGAGTGCCCCCGGGGAAGGAAACACCATATATTTT
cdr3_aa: CAWSAPGEGNTIYF

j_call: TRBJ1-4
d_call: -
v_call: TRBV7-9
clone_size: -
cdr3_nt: TGTGCCAGCAGCTTACCTCAGCTCGACAGGCCTGCTAATGAAAAACTGTTTTTT
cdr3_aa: CASSLPQLDRPANEKLFF

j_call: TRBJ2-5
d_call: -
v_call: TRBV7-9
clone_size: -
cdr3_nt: TGTGCCAGCAGCTTGACGGGTGTCTACCAAGAGACCCAGTACTTC
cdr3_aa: CASSLTGVYQETQYF

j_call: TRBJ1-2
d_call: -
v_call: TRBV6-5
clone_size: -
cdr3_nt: TGTGCCAGCCACCCTCAGGGGCTTCATCTCGATGGCTACACCTTC
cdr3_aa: CASHPQGLHLDGYTF

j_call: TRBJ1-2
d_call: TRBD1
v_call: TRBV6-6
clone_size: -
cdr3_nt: TGTGCCACTCGAGGGGGCCTGAACTATGGCTACACCTTC
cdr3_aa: CATRGGLNYGYTF

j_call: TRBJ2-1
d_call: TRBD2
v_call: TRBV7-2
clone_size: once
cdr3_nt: TGTGCCAGCAGCCCCAGCGGGACCTACAATGAGCAGTTCTTC
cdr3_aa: CASSPSGTYNEQFF

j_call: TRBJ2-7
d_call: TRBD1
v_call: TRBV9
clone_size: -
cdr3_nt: TGTGCCAGCGCTAAACCGGGACAGGAATTTCTAGTCGGGCAGTACTTC
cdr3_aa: CASAKPGQEFLVGQYF

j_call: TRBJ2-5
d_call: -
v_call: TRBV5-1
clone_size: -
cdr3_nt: TGCGCCAGCAGCCTCCAGACTTTATCATCCCAGTACTTC
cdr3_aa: CASSLQTLSSQYF